These T cell receptor beta chains were read from a single sample in a study of response to subunit inactivated influenza vaccine. A single record per CDR3 protein comes from TCRdb applying MiXCR to the RT-PCR reads. The table includes roughly 570,000 distinct CDR3 sequences, 11% to 15% detected once. The sample in question was PBMCs from blood, obtained approximately 12 days after vaccination. The receptor set was obtained from a man between 50 and 59 years old who received an inactivated influenza vaccine. The CDR3 runs from the conserved cysteine through the conserved F or W.

>TRBV6-2/TRBV6-3
CASKASAADTQYF
>TRBV28
CASSLTAGAGEQYF
>TRBV20-1
CSAFNSLTGELFF
>TRBV6-1
CASRVRDEQFF
>TRBV6-2/TRBV6-3
CASRPGGVSGELFF
>TRBV19
CASRPGHPADTQYF
>TRBV12-3/TRBV12-4
CASSLGTATEAFF
>TRBV4-1
CASSQVGVGKNIQYF
>TRBV5-6
CASSPGTDSLALIPYEQYF
>TRBV5-1
CASSWDRGTDTQYF
>TRBV10-3
CAISERQGFHERFF
>TRBV27
CASSPLRGVQETQYF
>TRBV7-2
CASSSTGVALWTEAFF
>TRBV24-1
CASQGAGTEAFF
>TRBV25-1
CASRGEGNQLQHF